This T cell receptor (beta chain) was profiled in a study of blood T cell repertoires in COVID-19. In the study overall: The study drew acute and convalescent COVID-19 samples from the United States, Italy and Spain. T cells, B-cell-depleted T cells, or PBMCs supplied cDNA or gDNA.

The V end lost 0 bases, the J end lost 4 bases, and 13 bases lay between the germline ends. Germline V lookup: CDR1 LGHNA, CDR2 YSLEER. The CDR3 has 17 residues. Original data processing: Quantification of nucleated cells was approximated via reference gene primer amplification. Clones were sequenced by immunoSEQ multiplex PCR, and TCRdb holds only the in-frame ones, with some missing. V, J and clone size reflect that table, while D and trimming were determined from the DNA. The data hold roughly 300,000 clones, with over 75% observed a single time. V is TRBV4-3 and J is TRBJ1-6, with a tentative D call TRBD1 (6 bases). This receptor was obtained from a woman between 45 and 60 years old who had recovered from COVID-19. The sample was peripheral blood. The DNA of the CDR3 is TGCGCCAGCAGCCAAGAAGGGGGGGGAAGTTATAATTCACCCCTCCACTTT. Encoded protein: CASSQEGGGSYNSPLHF.